The clone carrying this TCR beta chain was counted at least ten times. Data came from immunoSEQ multiplex PCR; TCRdb stores just in-frame clones and leaves some out. The profile shows under 250,000 clones, more than 70% of them singletons. The sample originates from a study of blood T cell repertoires in COVID-19. Study overall: Samples of COVID-19 (acute and convalescent) were obtained from the United States, Italy and Spain. From T cells, B-cell-depleted T cells, or PBMCs came the material, which was cDNA or gDNA.

The material sequenced was peripheral blood. This receptor was identified in a man aged 45-65 years with active or convalescent COVID-19.

The CDR3 sequence: CASSIDRGQPQHF. The CDR3 nucleotides are TGTGCCAGTAGTATAGATAGAGGGCAGCCCCAGCATTTT. The rearrangement uses TRBV19 and TRBJ1-5, with D unclear. V was clipped by 0 bases and J by 7 bases, with 7 bases between them. The germline V gene has CDR1 LNHDA and CDR2 SQIVND (reference sequence). The CDR3 runs to 13 residues.